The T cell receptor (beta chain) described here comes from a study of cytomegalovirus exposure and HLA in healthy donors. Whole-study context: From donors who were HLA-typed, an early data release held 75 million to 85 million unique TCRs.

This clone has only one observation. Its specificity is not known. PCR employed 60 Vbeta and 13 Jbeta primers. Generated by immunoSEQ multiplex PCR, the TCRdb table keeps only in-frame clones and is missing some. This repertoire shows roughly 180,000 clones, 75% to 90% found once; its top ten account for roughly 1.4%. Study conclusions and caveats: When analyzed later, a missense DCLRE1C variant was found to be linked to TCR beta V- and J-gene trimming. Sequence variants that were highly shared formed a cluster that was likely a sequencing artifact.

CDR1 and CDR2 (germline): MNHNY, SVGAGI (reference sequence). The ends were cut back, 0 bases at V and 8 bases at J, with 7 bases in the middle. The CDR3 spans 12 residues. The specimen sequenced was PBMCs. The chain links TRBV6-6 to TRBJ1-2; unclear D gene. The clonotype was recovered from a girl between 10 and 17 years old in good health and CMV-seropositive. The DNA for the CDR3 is TGTGCCAGCAGTTACTCGCCTATAGGCTACACCTTC. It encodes CASSYSPIGYTF.